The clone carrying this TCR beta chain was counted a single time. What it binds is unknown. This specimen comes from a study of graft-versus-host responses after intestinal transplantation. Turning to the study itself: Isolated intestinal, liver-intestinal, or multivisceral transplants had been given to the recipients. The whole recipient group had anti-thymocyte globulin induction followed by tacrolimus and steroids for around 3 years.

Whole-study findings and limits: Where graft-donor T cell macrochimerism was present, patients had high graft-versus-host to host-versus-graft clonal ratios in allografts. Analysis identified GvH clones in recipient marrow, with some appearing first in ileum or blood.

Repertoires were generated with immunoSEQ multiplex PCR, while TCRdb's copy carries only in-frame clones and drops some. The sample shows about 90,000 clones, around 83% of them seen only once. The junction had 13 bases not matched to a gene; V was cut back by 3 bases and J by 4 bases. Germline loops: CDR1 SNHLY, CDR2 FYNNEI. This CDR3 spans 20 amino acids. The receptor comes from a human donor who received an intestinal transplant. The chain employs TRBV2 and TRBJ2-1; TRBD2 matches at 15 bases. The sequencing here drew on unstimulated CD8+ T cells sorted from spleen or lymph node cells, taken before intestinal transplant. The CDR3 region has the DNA TGTGCCAGCAGTGATAGCCCTGGACTAGCGGGGGGGCCGGGATACAATGAGCAGTTCTTC. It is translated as CASSDSPGLAGGPGYNEQFF.